A selection of T cell receptor beta chains follows, all from one sample in a study of post-analysis software for immune sequencing data. TCRdb reanalysed the PCR reads using MiXCR and keeps one entry per CDR3 protein. The table has hundreds of thousands of distinct CDR3 sequences, around 64% seen once. Specimen: blood. These receptors originate from a girl aged 2-10 years with multiple sclerosis. CDR3s leave out the opening cysteine and the closing phenylalanine or tryptophan.

V,J,CDR3
TRBV25-1,TRBJ1-2,ASSPLGQGYHGYT
TRBV6-6,TRBJ1-5,ASTGQGSGQPRH
TRBV7-9,TRBJ2-5,ASTRAEMAGTQY
TRBV6-6,TRBJ2-1,ASSYPEGGEQF
TRBV7-2,TRBJ2-2,ASSRRTSGGRANTGELF
TRBV15,TRBJ2-1,ATSRDPAGEQF
TRBV11-3,TRBJ2-5,ASSPPLVGQETQY
TRBV19,TRBJ2-7,ASSIGVNLHKQY
TRBV27,TRBJ1-2,ASSFRGRPSYGYT
TRBV7-2,TRBJ2-3,ASSFSGLGEDTQY
TRBV7-9,TRBJ2-2,ASSRPNLGAGELF
TRBV28,TRBJ1-2,ASSSEIGYT
TRBV9,TRBJ1-4,ASSPRDRLNEKLF
TRBV11-2,.,ASRGSGGAETQY
TRBV4-2,TRBJ1-2,ASSQNHLGGAGGYT
TRBV5-1,TRBJ2-1,ASSLRTGWRGAGIHNEQF
TRBV12-3/TRBV12-4,TRBJ1-2,ASSLAGTDYGYT
TRBV15,TRBJ2-1,ATSRAGQRGDEQF
TRBV4-1,TRBJ2-7,ASSPPNLHEQY
TRBV4-1,TRBJ2-1,ASSQGADYNEQF
TRBV7-9,TRBJ1-2,ASSTLGEDYGYT
TRBV10-1,TRBJ2-7,ASSEGDRTNSYEQY
TRBV6-5,TRBJ1-4,ASSYSTGGSEKRF
TRBV29-1,TRBJ2-1,SAGTSGHEQF
TRBV27,TRBJ2-2,ASSLPTPTGELF
TRBV6-6,TRBJ2-7,ASSYSFEGGPYEQY
TRBV5-6,TRBJ2-1,ASSLWASGVSEQF
TRBV29-1,TRBJ2-5,SVDTGGGEQY
TRBV7-9,TRBJ2-6,ASSSNDRVISGANVLT
TRBV4-1,TRBJ2-1,ASTTSGSANEQF
TRBV6-5,TRBJ1-5,ASSSFGTPDQPQH
TRBV3-1,TRBJ2-1,ASSQPSGSPEQF
TRBV10-3,TRBJ2-3,AISEVDSTDTQY
TRBV6-5,TRBJ2-1,ASIEDPTGSEQF
TRBV5-1,TRBJ2-5,ASSPGTSGQETQY
TRBV20-1,TRBJ2-3,SARDTPGQHTQY
TRBV2,TRBJ1-2,ASREPGQGANYGYT
TRBV12-3/TRBV12-4,TRBJ2-7,ASRGTGRPYEQY
TRBV30,TRBJ2-3,AWSGNLAGEADTQY
TRBV12-3/TRBV12-4,TRBJ2-5,ANSFLPWGVIKTQY